What follows is one T cell receptor (beta chain) and its context. The specificity of this receptor is unknown. There are no base qualities to consult, and no much larger clone falls within one base. The CDR3 has 12 amino acids, counting the end cysteine and phenylalanine. The retained sequence is limited to the CDR3, 36 bases, with the frame set at the first base. CDR1 MNHEY and CDR2 SMNVEV were looked up in the germline V gene (reference sequence). V and J lose 7 bases and 2 bases, and a span of 9 bases separates them. The data belong to a study of shared clonotypes between healthy human individuals (dated by TCRdb to 2019 to 2021). Describing the broader study: A few men and a couple of women, aged 18 to 49 years, made up the cohort. For each donor, CD4 naive and CD4 memory were each given three plates, CD8 naive was given two plates, and CD8 memory was given one plate. The study deeply sequenced blood TCR repertoires of several healthy adults to estimate repertoire size and the extent of clonotype sharing between individuals. To increase sequencing depth and limit assay-specific biases, TCR repertoire library preparation and sequencing were carried out by different laboratories using diverse techniques. Each donor's leukapheresis produced roughly between roughly 0.85 and 9.5 billion PBMCs. On the study overall, not on this receptor specifically: Sampling was limited to blood, and TCR repertoires in tissue likely differ from TCR repertoires in blood. Approximately 4.8% of naive CD4, roughly 3.6% of naive CD8, roughly 2.5% of memory CD4, and approximately 0.39% of memory CD8 clonotypes were shared across several donors. Naive subsets generally had larger estimated clonotype richness than memory subsets did. Even with the large sequencing depth, rarefaction of the sorted-subset datasets indicated that sequencing was incomplete. Pairwise subsampling led to the expectation that sequencing depth would affect the degree of clonotype sharing among donors. Higher generation probabilities were observed for clonotypes shared by all four sorted-subset donors than for non-shared clonotypes. The genetic and exposure-history diversity represented was limited by the small number of donors.

Donors were healthy HIV-negative adults with no recently reported acute infections or vaccinations. Only Caucasian adults living in Nashville, Tennessee, USA were represented among the donors. CD4+ T cells were enriched through magnetic negative selection, after which naive cells were positively selected on CD45RA and the remaining negative fraction served as the memory subset. Blood was obtained by leukapheresis, after which PBMCs were separated by Ficoll-Histopaque density gradient centrifugation and cryopreserved in liquid nitrogen vapor phase. Analytical flow cytometry was used to check the purity and quantity of every magnetically sorted T cell population. Each sorted fraction had its genomic DNA isolated and then quantified by UV absorbance on a Nanodrop 2000c. Using the deep immunoSEQ assay, TCR CDR3 regions were amplified from genomic DNA by multiplex PCR. Extracted genomic DNA from each cell subset was spread evenly across all wells of several immunoSEQ 96-well plates, with each plate serving as a replicate. For sorted subsets, around 0.2 ug of genomic DNA, equivalent to some 30,000 T cell genomes, went into each replicate PCR. The purified libraries were quantified using a Qubit 3.0 fluorometer, sized with a Bioanalyzer 2100, and then quantified again using the KAPA Library Quantification kit. A separate single-read 150-cycle Illumina NextSeq 550 flow cell was used to sequence each immunoSEQ 96-well plate. In the authors' own workflow: Because only junctional sequences without quality scores were contained in the immunoSEQ output, filtering matching that applied to full-length reads could not be performed. Sequences were annotated with PyIR, a Python wrapper for IgBLAST v1.9, and V/J genes and CDR3 were assigned using IMGT germline references. Any read was removed if the V/J assignment was weak (E-value above 1e-6), the CDR3 was missing, or the read contained stop codons, out-of-frame junctions, or ambiguous translated residues. A V3J clonotype was defined by an identical inferred V gene, J gene, and CDR3 amino acid sequence. The percentage overlap between two repertoires was calculated by dividing the number of shared unique clonotypes by the size of the smaller repertoire. Repertoire richness was assessed with RTK rarefaction, the Chao1 estimator, and Recon v2.1 estimates of unobserved clonotypes. Generation probabilities for all TCRbeta clonotypes obtained by the gDNA method from several donors were computed using OLGA. Sourced from immuneACCESS, this table was stored by TCRdb with only in-frame sequences that have V and J called. A share of the clones is absent; for the studies checked, an unresolved V gene accounts for under half, and the remainder has no known explanation. That table supplies the V and J calls and clone size; D and trimming were determined from the DNA. Present in this sample are about a million clones, about 75% of which were seen just once. In total, the top ten clones hold approximately 1.5% of the sample.

The TCR sequence derives from a man aged 18 to 30 in good health. Sequences were obtained from memory CD4+ T cells sorted from blood. The sample's cell subset or site label, in plain terms: CD45RA-negative fraction. The chain joins TRBV27 to TRBJ2-7; no D gene can be assigned with confidence. The nucleotides read TGTGCCAGCACAGGCTTTCCCTACGAGCAGTACTTC. It codes for CASTGFPYEQYF.